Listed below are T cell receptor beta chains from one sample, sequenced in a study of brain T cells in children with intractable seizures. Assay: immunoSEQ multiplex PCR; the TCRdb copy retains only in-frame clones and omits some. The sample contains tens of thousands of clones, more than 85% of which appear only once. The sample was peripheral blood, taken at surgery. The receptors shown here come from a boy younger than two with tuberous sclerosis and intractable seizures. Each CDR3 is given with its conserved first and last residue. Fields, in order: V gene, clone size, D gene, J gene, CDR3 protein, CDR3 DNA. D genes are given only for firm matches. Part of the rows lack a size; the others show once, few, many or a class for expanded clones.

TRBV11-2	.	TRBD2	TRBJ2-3	CASSETSGRASTDTQYF	TGTGCCAGCAGTGAGACTAGCGGGAGGGCAAGCACAGATACGCAGTATTTT
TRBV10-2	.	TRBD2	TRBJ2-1	CASSVGTSGFLCSYNEQFF	TGCGCCAGCAGTGTGGGCACTAGCGGGTTTCTTTGTTCCTACAATGAGCAGTTCTTC
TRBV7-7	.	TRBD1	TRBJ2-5	CASSRGDRGETQYF	TGTGCTAGCAGCAGAGGGGACAGGGGAGAGACCCAGTACTTC
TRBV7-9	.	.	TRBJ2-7	CASSRGHPYEQYF	TGTGCCAGCAGCCGTGGACATCCCTACGAGCAGTACTTC
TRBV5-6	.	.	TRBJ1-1	CASSLVNAITGEAFF	TGTGCCAGCAGCTTGGTGAACGCAATTACCGGTGAAGCTTTCTTT
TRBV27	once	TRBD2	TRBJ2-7	CASSSSPGLASYEQYF	TGTGCCAGCAGTTCCTCCCCGGGACTAGCGAGCTACGAGCAGTACTTC
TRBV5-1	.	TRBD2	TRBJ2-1	CASSPTGRNEQFF	TGCGCCAGCAGCCCAACCGGGAGGAATGAGCAGTTCTTC
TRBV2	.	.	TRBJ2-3	CASTGGSTDTQYF	TGTGCCAGCACGGGCGGGAGCACAGATACGCAGTATTTT
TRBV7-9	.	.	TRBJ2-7	CASSSAPGVDPERAQYF	TGTGCCAGCAGCTCAGCCCCTGGAGTAGACCCCGAGAGAGCGCAGTACTTC
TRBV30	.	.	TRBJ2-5	CAWMIQRETQYF	TGTGCCTGGATGATCCAGCGAGAGACCCAGTACTTC
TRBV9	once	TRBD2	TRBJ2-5	CASSVDPAGPRGTQYF	TGTGCCAGCAGCGTAGACCCAGCGGGGCCACGGGGGACCCAGTACTTC
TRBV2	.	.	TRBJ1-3	CASSVGREPSGNTIYF	TGTGCCAGCAGTGTAGGCAGGGAGCCCTCTGGAAACACCATATATTTT
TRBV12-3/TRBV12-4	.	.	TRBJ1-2	CASGGVDYYGYTF	TGTGCCAGCGGCGGGGTGGATTACTATGGCTACACCTTC
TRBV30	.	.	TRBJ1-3	CAWSWRFSGNTIYF	TGTGCCTGGAGTTGGAGGTTCTCTGGAAACACCATATATTTT
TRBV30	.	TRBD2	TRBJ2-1	CAWVLAGGQSGRGNEQFF	TGTGCCTGGGTGCTAGCGGGGGGGCAAAGCGGGAGGGGCAATGAGCAGTTCTTC
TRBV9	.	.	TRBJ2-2	CASSVDSYTGELFF	TGTGCCAGCAGCGTCGACAGCTACACCGGGGAGCTGTTTTTT
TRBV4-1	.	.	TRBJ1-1	CASSQVVTATQNTEAFF	TGCGCCAGCAGCCAAGTAGTGACCGCTACGCAAAACACTGAAGCTTTCTTT
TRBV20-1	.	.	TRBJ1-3	CSASFGVSSGNTIYF	TGCAGTGCTAGTTTTGGGGTCTCCTCTGGAAACACCATATATTTT
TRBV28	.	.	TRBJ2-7	CASSLMAGRYEQYF	TGTGCCAGCAGTTTAATGGCAGGCCGCTACGAGCAGTACTTC
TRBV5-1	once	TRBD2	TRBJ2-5	CASSLGGLTSGVLETQYF	TGCGCCAGCAGCTTGGGCGGGTTGACTAGCGGGGTTCTGGAGACCCAGTACTTC
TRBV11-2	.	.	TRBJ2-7	CASSSLKSYEQYF	TGTGCCAGCAGCTCACTGAAGTCCTACGAGCAGTACTTC
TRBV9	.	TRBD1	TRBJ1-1	CASSPPGTGFKNTEAFF	TGTGCCAGCAGCCCCCCCGGGACAGGGTTTAAGAACACTGAAGCTTTCTTT
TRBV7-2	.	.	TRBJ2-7	CASSLRGQGTITYEQYF	TGTGCCAGCAGCTTAAGAGGTCAAGGGACCATCACCTACGAGCAGTACTTC
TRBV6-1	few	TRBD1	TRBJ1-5	CASSERTGGQPQHF	TGTGCCAGCAGTGAACGAACAGGGGGACAGCCCCAGCATTTT
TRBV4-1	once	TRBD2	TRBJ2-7	CASSQPTSGRPYEQYF	TGCGCCAGCAGCCAACCGACTAGCGGGAGACCCTACGAGCAGTACTTC
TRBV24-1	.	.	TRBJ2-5	CATSEQGRGVWETQYF	TGTGCCACCAGTGAACAGGGAAGGGGAGTGTGGGAGACCCAGTACTTC
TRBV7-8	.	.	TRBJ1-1	CASSSVHGVEAFF	TGTGCCAGCAGCTCGGTTCACGGGGTAGAAGCTTTCTTT
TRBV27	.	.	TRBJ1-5	CASSLNGGAGSNQPQHF	TGTGCCAGCAGTTTAAACGGGGGGGCTGGGAGCAATCAGCCCCAGCATTTT
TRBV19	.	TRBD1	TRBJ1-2	CASSIHRGYGYTF	TGTGCCAGTAGTATCCACAGGGGCTATGGCTACACCTTC
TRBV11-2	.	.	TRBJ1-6	CASSLGGSPPLHF	TGTGCCAGCAGCTTAGGAGGGTCCCCACCCCTCCACTTT
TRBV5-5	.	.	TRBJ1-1	CASTLSFSTEAFF	TGTGCCAGCACCCTTAGTTTTTCGACTGAAGCTTTCTTT
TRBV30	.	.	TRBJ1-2	CAWRRVGPLGGYGYTF	TGTGCCTGGAGGCGGGTTGGGCCCCTCGGGGGCTATGGCTACACCTTC